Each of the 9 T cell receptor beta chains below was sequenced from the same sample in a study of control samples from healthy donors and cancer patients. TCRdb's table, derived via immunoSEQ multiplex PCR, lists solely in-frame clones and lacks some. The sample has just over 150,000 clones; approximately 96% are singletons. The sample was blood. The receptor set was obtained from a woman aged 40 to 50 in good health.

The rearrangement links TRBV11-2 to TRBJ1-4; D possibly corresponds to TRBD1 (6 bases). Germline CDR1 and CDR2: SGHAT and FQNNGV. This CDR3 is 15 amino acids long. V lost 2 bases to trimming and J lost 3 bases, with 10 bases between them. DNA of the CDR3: TGTGCCAGCAGCTTATTGGGGGCTCCTAATGAAAAACTGTTTTTT. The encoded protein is CASSLLGAPNEKLFF.

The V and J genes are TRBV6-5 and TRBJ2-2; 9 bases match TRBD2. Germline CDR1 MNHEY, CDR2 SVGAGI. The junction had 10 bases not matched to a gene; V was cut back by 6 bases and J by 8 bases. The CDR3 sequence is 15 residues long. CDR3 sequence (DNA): TGTGCCAGCAGGAAGACTAGCGGAGGGGCGGGGGAGCTGTTTTTT. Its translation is CASRKTSGGAGELFF.

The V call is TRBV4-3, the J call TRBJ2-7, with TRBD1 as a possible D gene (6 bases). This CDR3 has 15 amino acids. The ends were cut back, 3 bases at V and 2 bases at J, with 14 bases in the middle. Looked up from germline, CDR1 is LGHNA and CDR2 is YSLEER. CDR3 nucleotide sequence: TGCGCCAGCAGCCAGGGCAGGGGATTTCCCTACGAGCAGTACTTC. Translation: CASSQGRGFPYEQYF.

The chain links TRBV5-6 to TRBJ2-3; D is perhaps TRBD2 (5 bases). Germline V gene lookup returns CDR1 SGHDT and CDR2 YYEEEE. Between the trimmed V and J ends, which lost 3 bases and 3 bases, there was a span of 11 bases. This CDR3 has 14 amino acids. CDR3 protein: CASSSERETDTQYF. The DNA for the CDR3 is TGTGCCAGCAGCTCGGAGAGGGAAACAGATACGCAGTATTTT.

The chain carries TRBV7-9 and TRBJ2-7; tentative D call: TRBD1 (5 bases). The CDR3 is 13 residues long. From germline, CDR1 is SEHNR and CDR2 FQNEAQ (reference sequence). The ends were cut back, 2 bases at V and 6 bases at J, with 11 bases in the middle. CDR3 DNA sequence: TGTGCCAGCAGCTTACCAGGGATGGGCGAGCAGTACTTC. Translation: CASSLPGMGEQYF.

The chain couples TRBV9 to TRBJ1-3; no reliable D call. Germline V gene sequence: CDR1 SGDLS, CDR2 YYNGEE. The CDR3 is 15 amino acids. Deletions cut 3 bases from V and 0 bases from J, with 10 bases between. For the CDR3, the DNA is TGTGCCAGCAGCGCGGCCCTAAGCTCTGGAAACACCATATATTTT. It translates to CASSAALSSGNTIYF. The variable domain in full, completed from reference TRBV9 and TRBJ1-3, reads DSGVTQTPKHLITATGQRVTLRCSPRSGDLSVYWYQQSLDQGLQFLIQYYNGEERAKGNILERFSAQQFPDLHSELNLSSLELGDSALYFCASSAALSSGNTIYFGEGSWLTVV.

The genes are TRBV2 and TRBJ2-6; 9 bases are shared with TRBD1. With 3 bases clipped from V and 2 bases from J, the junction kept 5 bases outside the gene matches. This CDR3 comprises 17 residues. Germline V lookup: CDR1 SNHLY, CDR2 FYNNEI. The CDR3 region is CASSERDRAAGANVLTF. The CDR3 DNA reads TGTGCCAGCAGTGAGAGGGACAGGGCGGCTGGGGCCAACGTCCTGACTTTC.

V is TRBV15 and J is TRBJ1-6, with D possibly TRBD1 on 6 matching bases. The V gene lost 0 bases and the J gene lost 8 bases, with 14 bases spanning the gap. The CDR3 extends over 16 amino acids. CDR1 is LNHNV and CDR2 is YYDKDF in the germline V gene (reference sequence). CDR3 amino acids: CATSRDIRGPHSPLHF. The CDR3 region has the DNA TGTGCCACCAGCAGAGATATCAGGGGCCCGCATTCACCCCTCCACTTT. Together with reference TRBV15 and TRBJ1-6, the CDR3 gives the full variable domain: DAMVIQNPRYQVTQFGKPVTLSCSQTLNHNVMYWYQQKSSQAPKLLFHYYDKDFNNEADTPDNFQSRRPNTSFCFLDIRSPGLGDTAMYLCATSRDIRGPHSPLHFGNGTRLTVT.

The CDR3 nucleotides are TGTGCCAGCAGCCAAGGACAGGGCTATGGCTACACCTTC. Translation gives CASSQGQGYGYTF. The chain is built from TRBV28 and TRBJ1-2, with 8 bases identical to TRBD1. Unmatched junction bases numbered 4, after V lost 6 bases and J lost 4 bases. Germline V CDR1 and CDR2: MDHEN, SYDVKM. CDR3 length: 13 residues.